Presented here are 6 T cell receptor beta chains from one specimen sequenced in a study of early T cells in non-severe SARS-CoV-2 infection. TCRdb itself ran the 5' RACE reads through MiXCR, one entry per CDR3 protein. The sample shows tens of thousands of distinct CDR3 sequences, 8.7% of them seen only once. The material sequenced was whole blood, taken at baseline. The receptors come from an adult who was a healthcare worker with PCR-confirmed SARS-CoV-2 infection or an uninfected control (not recorded which).

The sample holds many counts of this clonotype. V is TRBV7-8 and J is TRBJ2-4, with 10 bases aligning to TRBD1. The CDR3 has 16 residues. V was pared by 2 bases and J by 8 bases, with 9 bases of the junction left unmatched. Germline V gene sequence: CDR1 SGHVS, CDR2 FQNEAQ. The DNA of the CDR3 is TGTGCCAGCAGCTTACCCGGGACAGGGGAGGGGTACATTCAGTACTTC. As protein: CASSLPGTGEGYIQYF.

This clonotype was detected many times. The chain joins TRBV6-6 to TRBJ2-7; TRBD2 might be the D (5 bases). V shed 7 bases and J shed 4 bases, with 14 bases lying between them. CDR1 MNHNY and CDR2 SVGAGI come from the germline V gene (reference sequence). The CDR3 sequence is 13 residues long. Written as DNA, the CDR3 is TGTGCCAGCAAAGAGTCGCAGCGGTACGAGCAGTACTTC. It is translated as CASKESQRYEQYF.

This clonotype has more than one count but fewer than ten. The rearrangement uses TRBV2 and TRBJ1-4; D is perhaps TRBD1 (6 bases). The CDR3 runs to 17 residues. The germline CDR1 and CDR2 sequences are SNHLY and FYNNEI. The V gene lost 4 bases and the J gene lost 2 bases, with 17 bases spanning the gap. This chain's CDR3 is CASSGGQGKVTNEKLFF. CDR3 in DNA: TGTGCCAGCAGTGGTGGCCAGGGGAAGGTGACTAATGAAAAACTGTTTTTT.

This clonotype showed up many times. V gene TRBV20-1 combines with J gene TRBJ2-7; D gene ambiguous. Deletions cut 7 bases from V and 4 bases from J, with 11 bases between. This CDR3 has 11 amino acids. Germline V gene lookup returns CDR1 DFQATT and CDR2 SNEGSKA (reference sequence). The DNA for the CDR3 is TGCAGTGTTAGGGAAGGGTACGAGCAGTACTTC. Protein: CSVREGYEQYF.

This clonotype has more than one count but fewer than ten. The V and J genes are TRBV3-1 and TRBJ2-1; 11 nucleotides align to TRBD2. Trimming cost V 3 bases and J 3 bases; bases outside gene matches: 4. The CDR3 extends over 16 amino acids. From germline, CDR1 is LGHDT and CDR2 YNNKEL (reference sequence). The CDR3 DNA follows: TGTGCCAGCAGCCAGCCGGGACTAGCGGACTACAATGAGCAGTTCTTC. Its translation: CASSQPGLADYNEQFF.

Many counts were recorded for this clonotype. The chain combines TRBV3-1 with TRBJ1-6, with 7 positions matching TRBD1. After removal of 11 bases from V and 0 bases from J, the junction contained 7 bases not matched to a gene. The CDR3 is 15 amino acids. Looked up from germline, CDR1 is LGHDT and CDR2 is YNNKEL (reference sequence). Written as DNA, the CDR3 is TGTGCCTCCTCCAGGGGGAGCTCCTATAATTCACCCCTCCACTTT. Translation gives CASSRGSSYNSPLHF.